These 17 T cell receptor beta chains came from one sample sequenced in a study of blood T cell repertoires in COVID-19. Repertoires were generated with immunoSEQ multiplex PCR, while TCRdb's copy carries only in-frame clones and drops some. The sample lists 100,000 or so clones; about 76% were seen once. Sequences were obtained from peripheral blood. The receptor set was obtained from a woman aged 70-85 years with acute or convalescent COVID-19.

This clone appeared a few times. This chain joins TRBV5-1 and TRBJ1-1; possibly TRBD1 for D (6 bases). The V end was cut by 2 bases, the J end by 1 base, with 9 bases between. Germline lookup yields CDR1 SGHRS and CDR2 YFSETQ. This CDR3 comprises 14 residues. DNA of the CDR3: TGCGCCAGCAGCTTCGGACAGCCGAACACTGAAGCTTTCTTT. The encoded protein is CASSFGQPNTEAFF.

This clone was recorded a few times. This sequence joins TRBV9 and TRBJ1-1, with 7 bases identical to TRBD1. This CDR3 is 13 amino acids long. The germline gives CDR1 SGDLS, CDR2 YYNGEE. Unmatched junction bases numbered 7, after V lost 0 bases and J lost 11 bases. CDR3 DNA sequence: TGTGCCAGCAGCGTAGCACAGGGGTCGGCGGCTTTCTTT. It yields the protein CASSVAQGSAAFF.

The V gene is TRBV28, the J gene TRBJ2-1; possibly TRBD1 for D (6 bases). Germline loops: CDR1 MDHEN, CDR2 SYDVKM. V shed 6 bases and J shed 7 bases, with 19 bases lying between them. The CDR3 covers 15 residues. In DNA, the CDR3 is TGTGCCAGCAGCCACAGGGAAAGGAGGACGAATGAGCAGTTCTTC. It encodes CASSHRERRTNEQFF.

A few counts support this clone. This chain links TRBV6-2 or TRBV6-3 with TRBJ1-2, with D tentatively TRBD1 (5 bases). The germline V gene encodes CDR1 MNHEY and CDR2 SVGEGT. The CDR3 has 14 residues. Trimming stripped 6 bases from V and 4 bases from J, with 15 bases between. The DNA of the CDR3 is TGTGCCAGCAGACCTGGGGGGATATTCTATGGCTACACCTTC. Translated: CASRPGGIFYGYTF.

CDR3 amino acids: CASSPGQGEGYGYTF. CDR3 bases: TGTGCCAGCTCACCGGGACAGGGGGAAGGCTATGGCTACACCTTC. This rearrangement joins TRBV18 to TRBJ1-2, with TRBD1 identical over 11 bases. This CDR3 has 15 amino acids. V lost 3 bases and J lost 4; bases outside the gene matches: 4. The V gene's germline CDR1 is KGHSH and CDR2 LQKENI.

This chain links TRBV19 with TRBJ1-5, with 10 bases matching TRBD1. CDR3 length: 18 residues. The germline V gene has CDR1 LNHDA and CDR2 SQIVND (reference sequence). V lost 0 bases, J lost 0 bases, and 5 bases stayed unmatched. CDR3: CASSIDGTGAYSNQPQHF. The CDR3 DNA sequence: TGTGCCAGTAGTATAGATGGGACAGGGGCCTATAGCAATCAGCCCCAGCATTTT.

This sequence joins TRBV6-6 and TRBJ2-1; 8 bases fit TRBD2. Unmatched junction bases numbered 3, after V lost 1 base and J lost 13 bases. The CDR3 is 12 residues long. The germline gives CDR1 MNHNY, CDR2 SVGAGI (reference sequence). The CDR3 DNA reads TGTGCCAGCAGTTACTTGCGGGGGGTACAGTTCTTC. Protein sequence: CASSYLRGVQFF.

The CDR3 region has the DNA TGTGCCAGCAGTACACAGGGGAGCAATCAGCCCCAGCATTTT. This codes for CASSTQGSNQPQHF. The chain joins TRBV2 to TRBJ1-5; TRBD1 aligns across 7 bases. CDR3 length equals 14 residues. Germline CDR1 is SNHLY and CDR2 is FYNNEI. With V trimmed by 5 bases and J by 1 base, 2 bases remained unmatched. The full variable domain, in which reference TRBV2 and TRBJ1-5 provide the parts outside the CDR3, is EPEVTQTPSHQVTQMGQEVILRCVPISNHLYFYWYRQILGQKVEFLVSFYNNEISEKSEIFDDQFSVERPDGSNFTLKIRSTKLEDSAMYFCASSTQGSNQPQHFGDGTRLSIL.

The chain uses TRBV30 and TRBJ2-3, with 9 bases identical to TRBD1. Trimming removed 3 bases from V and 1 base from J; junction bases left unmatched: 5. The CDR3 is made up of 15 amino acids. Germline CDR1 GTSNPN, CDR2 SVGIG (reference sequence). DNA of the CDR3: TGTGCCTGGAGCCGAGGGGACAGGGGCACAGATACGCAGTATTTT. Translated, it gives CAWSRGDRGTDTQYF.

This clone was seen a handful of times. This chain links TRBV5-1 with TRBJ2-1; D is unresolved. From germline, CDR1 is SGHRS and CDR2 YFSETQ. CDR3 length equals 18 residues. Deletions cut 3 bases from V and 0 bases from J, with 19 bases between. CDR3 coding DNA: TGCGCCAGCAGCTCCCTGCGGAGTGGCCTCAGCTCCTACAATGAGCAGTTCTTC. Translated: CASSSLRSGLSSYNEQFF.

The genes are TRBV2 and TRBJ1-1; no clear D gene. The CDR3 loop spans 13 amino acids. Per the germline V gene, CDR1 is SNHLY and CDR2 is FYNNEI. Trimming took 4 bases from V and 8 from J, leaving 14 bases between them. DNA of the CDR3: TGTGCCAGCAGTGGTTTTTTGAGGGCCGAAGCTTTCTTT. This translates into CASSGFLRAEAFF.

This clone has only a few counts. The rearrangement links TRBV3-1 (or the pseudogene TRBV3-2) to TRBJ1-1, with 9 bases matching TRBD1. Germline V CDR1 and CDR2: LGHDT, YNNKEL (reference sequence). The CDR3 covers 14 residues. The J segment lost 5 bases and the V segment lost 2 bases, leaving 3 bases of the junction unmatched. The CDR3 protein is CASSQRGTGTEAFF. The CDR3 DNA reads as TGTGCCAGCAGCCAAAGAGGGACAGGGACTGAAGCTTTCTTT.

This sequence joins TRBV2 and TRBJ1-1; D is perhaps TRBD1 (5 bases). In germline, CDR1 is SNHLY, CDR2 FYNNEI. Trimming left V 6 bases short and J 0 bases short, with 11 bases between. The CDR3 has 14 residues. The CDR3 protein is CASRRRGLNTEAFF. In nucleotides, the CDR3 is TGTGCCAGCAGAAGGAGGGGATTGAACACTGAAGCTTTCTTT.

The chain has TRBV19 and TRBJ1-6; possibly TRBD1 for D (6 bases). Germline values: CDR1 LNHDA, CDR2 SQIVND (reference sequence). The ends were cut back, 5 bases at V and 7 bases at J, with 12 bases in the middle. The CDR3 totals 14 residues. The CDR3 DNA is TGTGCCAGTAGTCACAGGGAGGGAAATTCACCCCTCCACTTT. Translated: CASSHREGNSPLHF. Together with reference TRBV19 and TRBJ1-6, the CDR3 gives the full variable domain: DGGITQSPKYLFRKEGQNVTLSCEQNLNHDAMYWYRQDPGQGLRLIYYSQIVNDFQKGDIAEGYSVSREKKESFPLTVTSAQKNPTAFYLCASSHREGNSPLHFGNGTRLTVT.

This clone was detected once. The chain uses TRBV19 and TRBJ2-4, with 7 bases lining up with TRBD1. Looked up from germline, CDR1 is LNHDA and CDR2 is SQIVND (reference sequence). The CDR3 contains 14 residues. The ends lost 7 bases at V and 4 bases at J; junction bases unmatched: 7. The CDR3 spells CASIDRDSKNIQYF. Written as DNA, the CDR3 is TGTGCCAGTATCGACCGGGACAGTAAAAACATTCAGTACTTC.

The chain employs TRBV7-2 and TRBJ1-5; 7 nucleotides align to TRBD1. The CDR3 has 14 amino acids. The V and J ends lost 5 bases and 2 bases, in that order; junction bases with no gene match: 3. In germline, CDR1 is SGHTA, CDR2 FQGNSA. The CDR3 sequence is CASSITGGNQPQHF. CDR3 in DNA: TGTGCCAGCAGCATTACAGGGGGCAATCAGCCCCAGCATTTT.

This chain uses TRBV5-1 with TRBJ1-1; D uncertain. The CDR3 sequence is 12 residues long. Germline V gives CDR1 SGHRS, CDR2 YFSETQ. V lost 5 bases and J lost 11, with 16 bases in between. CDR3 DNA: TGCGCCAGCAGTCAGCGTGGTCTCGAGGCTTTCTTT. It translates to CASSQRGLEAFF.